A selection of T cell receptor beta chains follows, all from one sample in a study of T cell responses to AZD1222 COVID-19 vaccine. Some clones are missing from TCRdb's copy, which holds only in-frame ones; the method was immunoSEQ multiplex PCR. The table lists 120,000 to 150,000 clones, 85% to 95% of them singletons. This specimen consisted of peripheral blood, obtained on day 0 of AZD1222 vaccination. All receptors come from an adult in good health. The CDR3 runs from the conserved cysteine through the conserved F or W. A D gene is named only where the DNA matches it firmly. A row's size may be missing; if present it is once, few, many or a size class.

J gene | clone size | V gene | D gene | CDR3 DNA | CDR3 protein
TRBJ2-1 | - | TRBV9 | - | TGTGCCAGCAGCGTAGAACAATACTACAATGAGCAGTTCTTC | CASSVEQYYNEQFF
TRBJ2-1 | - | TRBV7-3 | TRBD1 | TGTGCCAGCAGCCAAAAAGGGGGGACAGGGGTAAATGAGCAGTTCTTC | CASSQKGGTGVNEQFF
TRBJ1-5 | - | TRBV5-6 | TRBD1 | TGTGCCAGCAGCGACAGGGGGAGAGGCAATCAGCCCCAGCATTTT | CASSDRGRGNQPQHF
TRBJ2-2 | - | TRBV28 | TRBD1 | TGTGCCAGCAGTTCAGGGACAGGGGGCAACACCGGGGAGCTGTTTTTT | CASSSGTGGNTGELFF
TRBJ1-6 | - | TRBV4-1 | TRBD1 | TGCGCCAGCAGCCAAGAGAACAGGGGCATTTCACCCCTCCACTTT | CASSQENRGISPLHF
TRBJ2-7 | - | TRBV7-2 | - | TGTGCCAGCAGCCGCGGCCACGAGCAGTACTTC | CASSRGHEQYF
TRBJ2-7 | - | TRBV7-9 | - | TGTGCCAGCAGCTTGGTTCCGCGCGGCGGGATTAGGGCCGGCGAGCAGTACTTC | CASSLVPRGGIRAGEQYF
TRBJ1-5 | - | TRBV27 | - | TGTGCCAGCAGTTTATTACAGGGCAATCAGCCCCAGCATTTT | CASSLLQGNQPQHF
TRBJ2-7 | once | TRBV13 | - | TGTGCCAGCAGCTCAGGGTTCCCCTACGAGCAGTACTTC | CASSSGFPYEQYF
TRBJ1-6 | once | TRBV9 | TRBD1 | TGTGCCAGCAGCCCCCGGGACAGGGGGGATCGTAATTCACCCCTCCACTTT | CASSPRDRGDRNSPLHF
TRBJ2-2 | - | TRBV18 | - | TGTGCCAGCTCACCAGAGCGGAACACCGGGGAGCTGTTTTTT | CASSPERNTGELFF
TRBJ2-2 | - | TRBV5-1 | - | TGCGCCAGCAGCTTGGCCGAACATCTGAACACCGGGGAGCTGTTTTTT | CASSLAEHLNTGELFF
TRBJ1-5 | - | TRBV5-4 | TRBD1 | TGTGCCAGCAGCCACAGGACAGGGGGTAGATATAGCAATCAGCCCCAGCATTTT | CASSHRTGGRYSNQPQHF
TRBJ2-3 | - | TRBV19 | - | TGTGCCAGTAGTATGAGGCCAGGGTTAGGGACAGATACGCAGTATTTT | CASSMRPGLGTDTQYF
TRBJ2-7 | - | TRBV5-4 | TRBD1 | TGTGCCAGCAGCTGGGGGACAGTTACCCACGAGCAGTACTTC | CASSWGTVTHEQYF
TRBJ2-1 | - | TRBV6-5 | - | TGTGCCAGCAGCCCCCGGGGCTACCATGAGCAGTTCTTC | CASSPRGYHEQFF
TRBJ2-2 | - | TRBV6-1 | TRBD2 | TGTGCCAGCAGTGCGGGGACCTTTAGCGGGAGGGACACCGGGGAGCTGTTTTTT | CASSAGTFSGRDTGELFF
TRBJ2-3 | - | TRBV18 | TRBD2 | TGTGCCAGCTCACCCCCCCGCGGGAGGGTAACAGATACGCAGTATTTT | CASSPPRGRVTDTQYF
TRBJ1-5 | - | TRBV5-1 | TRBD1 | TGCGCCAGCAGCTGGACAGGGGCCGGCAATCAGCCCCAGCATTTT | CASSWTGAGNQPQHF
TRBJ1-2 | once | TRBV10-3 | - | TGTGCCATCAGTGAGTCGTGGGGGACCCCCTATGGCTACACCTTC | CAISESWGTPYGYTF
TRBJ1-1 | - | TRBV30 | - | TGTGCCTGGAGTTTAAACAGGAACACTGAAGCTTTCTTT | CAWSLNRNTEAFF
TRBJ1-1 | - | TRBV6-5 | TRBD1 | TGTGCCAGCAGACCGGGACAGAGGTACACTGAAGCTTTCTTT | CASRPGQRYTEAFF
TRBJ1-3 | - | TRBV25-1 | - | TGTGCCAGCAGTATAGGGTCTGGAAACACCATATATTTT | CASSIGSGNTIYF